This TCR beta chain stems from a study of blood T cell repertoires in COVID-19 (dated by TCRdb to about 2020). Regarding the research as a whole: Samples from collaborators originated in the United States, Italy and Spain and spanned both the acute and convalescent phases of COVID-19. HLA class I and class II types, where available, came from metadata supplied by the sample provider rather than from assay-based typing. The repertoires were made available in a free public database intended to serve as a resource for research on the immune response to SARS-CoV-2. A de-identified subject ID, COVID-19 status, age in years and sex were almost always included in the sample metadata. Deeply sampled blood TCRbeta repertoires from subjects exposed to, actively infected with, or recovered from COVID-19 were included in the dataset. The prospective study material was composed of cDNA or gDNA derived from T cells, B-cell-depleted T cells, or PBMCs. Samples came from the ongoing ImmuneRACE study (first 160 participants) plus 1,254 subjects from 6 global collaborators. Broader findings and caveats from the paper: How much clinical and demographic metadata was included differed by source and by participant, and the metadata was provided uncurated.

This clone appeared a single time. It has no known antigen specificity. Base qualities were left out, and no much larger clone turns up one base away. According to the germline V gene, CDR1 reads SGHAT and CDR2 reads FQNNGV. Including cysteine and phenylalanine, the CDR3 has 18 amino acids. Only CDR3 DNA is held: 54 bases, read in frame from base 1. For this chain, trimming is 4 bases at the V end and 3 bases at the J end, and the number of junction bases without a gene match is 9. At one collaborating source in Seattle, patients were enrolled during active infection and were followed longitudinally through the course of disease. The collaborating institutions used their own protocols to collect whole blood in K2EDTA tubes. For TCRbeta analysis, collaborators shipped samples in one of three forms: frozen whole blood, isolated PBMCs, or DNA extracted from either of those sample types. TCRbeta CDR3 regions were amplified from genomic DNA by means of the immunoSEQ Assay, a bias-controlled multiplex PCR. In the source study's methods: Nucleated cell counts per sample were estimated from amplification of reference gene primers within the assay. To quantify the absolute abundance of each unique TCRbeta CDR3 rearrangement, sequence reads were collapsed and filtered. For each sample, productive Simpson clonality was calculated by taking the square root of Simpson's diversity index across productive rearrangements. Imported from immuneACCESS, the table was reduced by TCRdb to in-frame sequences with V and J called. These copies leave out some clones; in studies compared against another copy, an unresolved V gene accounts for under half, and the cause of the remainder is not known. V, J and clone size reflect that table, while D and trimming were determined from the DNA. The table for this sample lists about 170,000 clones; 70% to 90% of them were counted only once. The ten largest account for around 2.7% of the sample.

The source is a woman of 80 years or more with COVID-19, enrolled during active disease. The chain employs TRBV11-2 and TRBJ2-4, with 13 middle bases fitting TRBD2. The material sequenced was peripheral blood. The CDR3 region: CASSSELAGGLGKNIQYF. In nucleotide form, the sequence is TGTGCCAGCAGCTCCGAACTAGCGGGAGGGCTAGGCAAAAACATTCAGTACTTC.